These T cell receptor beta chains were read from a single sample in a study of cytotoxic CD8 clonotypes in ibrutinib-treated CLL. TCRdb keeps only in-frame clones here, not all; method: immunoSEQ multiplex PCR. The sample lists some 63,000 clones, about nine tenths occurring once. The source was PBMCs, collected after 12 months of ibrutinib treatment. The receptors shown here come from a human donor with chronic lymphocytic leukemia. Each CDR3 is given with its conserved first and last residue. A D gene is named only where the DNA matches it firmly. Clone size is shown for a subset of rows, as once, few, many or a class of expanded clone.

>TRBJ2-1|TRBV7-9|NA|NA
TGTGCCAGCAGCTCAGCCTCGGGAGAGCAGTTCTTC
CASSSASGEQFF
>TRBJ2-7|TRBV27|TRBD2|NA
TGTGCCAGCAGTGGGAGGGCGGCTTTCTCCTACGAGCAGTACTTC
CASSGRAAFSYEQYF
>TRBJ2-3|TRBV9|TRBD2|NA
TGTGCCAGCAGCGTAGTGTTAGCGGGATGGGGCACAGATACGCAGTATTTT
CASSVVLAGWGTDTQYF
>TRBJ1-3|TRBV28|TRBD1|NA
TGTGCCAGCAGTACCCGAGGACAGGGGTACGGAAACACCATATATTTT
CASSTRGQGYGNTIYF
>TRBJ2-1|TRBV6-1|NA|NA
TGTGCCAGCAGTGAAGCGAATGAGCAGTTCTTC
CASSEANEQFF
>TRBJ1-2|TRBV6-6|NA|NA
TGTGCCAGCAGTTACTCCCGGGCCCGGAACTATGGCTACACCTTC
CASSYSRARNYGYTF
>TRBJ2-5|TRBV19|NA|once
TGTGCCAGTAAAGGCAACTTTCAAGAGACCCAGTACTTC
CASKGNFQETQYF
>TRBJ2-5|TRBV5-1|NA|NA
TGCGCCAGCAGCTCCAGCTCAGGGGTTGAGACCCAGTACTTC
CASSSSSGVETQYF
>TRBJ1-1|TRBV5-6|NA|NA
TGTGCCAGCAGCTTGGCTGGCGGACAGAGGGCTTTCTTT
CASSLAGGQRAFF
>TRBJ1-5|TRBV18|TRBD1|NA
TGTGCCAGCTCACGGAGGACAGGAGTCAATCAGCCCCAGCATTTT
CASSRRTGVNQPQHF
>TRBJ1-2|TRBV5-8|NA|NA
TGTGCCAGCACCAGAACAGGGCTTGGCTATGGCTACACCTTC
CASTRTGLGYGYTF
>TRBJ1-1|TRBV19|TRBD1|once
TGTGCCAGTAGTCGGACAGGGGACACTGAAGCTTTCTTT
CASSRTGDTEAFF
>TRBJ2-7|TRBV11-1|NA|NA
TGTGCCAGCAGAATGAGAGGGGGTGGCTACGAGCAGTACTTC
CASRMRGGGYEQYF
>TRBJ1-1|TRBV30|NA|NA
TGTGCCTGGAGTACTGGGCCCCCTGAAGCTTTCTTT
CAWSTGPPEAFF
>TRBJ2-7|TRBV27|NA|NA
TGTGCCAGCAGTTCCTATCGACTGAGGGCCTACGAGCAGTACTTC
CASSSYRLRAYEQYF
>TRBJ2-7|TRBV7-6|NA|once
TGTGCCAGCAGCCCCCCCGGGGCTAGGGTCGGGCAGTACTTC
CASSPPGARVGQYF
>TRBJ1-5|TRBV5-4|NA|NA
TGTGCCAGCAGCATTGGGCCACCTCGTGGCAATCAGCCCCAGCATTTT
CASSIGPPRGNQPQHF
>TRBJ1-2|TRBV11-2|TRBD1|NA
TGTGCCAGCAGCTTAGATCCAGCAGGGGGAAACTATGGCTACACCTTC
CASSLDPAGGNYGYTF
>TRBJ1-2|TRBV5-1|TRBD1|NA
TGCGCCAGCAGCCCCGGGACAGGGACTTTGGGTGGCTACACCTTC
CASSPGTGTLGGYTF
>TRBJ2-5|TRBV11-2|NA|NA
TGTGCCAGCAGCTTAGATAGGAAGACCCAGTACTTC
CASSLDRKTQYF
>TRBJ2-7|TRBV18|NA|NA
TGTGCCAGCTCACCAGGCCTGCGGGACGAGCAGTACTTC
CASSPGLRDEQYF
>TRBJ2-7|TRBV7-9|NA|once
TGTGCCAGCAGCTTAGCGACACAGGGCTACGGTGGGGAGCAGTACTTC
CASSLATQGYGGEQYF
>TRBJ2-5|TRBV23-1|NA|NA
TGCGCCAGCAGCCCTGTGGGCAGGAAGGAGACCCAGTACTTC
CASSPVGRKETQYF
>TRBJ2-3|TRBV29-1|TRBD2|NA
TGCAGCGTTGAAGGGGCGGGGGGAACCACAGATACGCAGTATTTT
CSVEGAGGTTDTQYF
>TRBJ1-2|TRBV4-2|TRBD1|NA
TGTGCCAGCAGCCAAGTGACAGGGAGTCTAAGTGGCTACACCTTC
CASSQVTGSLSGYTF
>TRBJ2-1|TRBV5-5|NA|NA
TGTGCCAGCACCAAGCCCGACCCCGCATTCCGTGAGCAGTTCTTC
CASTKPDPAFREQFF
>TRBJ1-2|TRBV28|NA|NA
TGTGCCAGCAGTTCGGGACGGAACTATGGCTACACCTTC
CASSSGRNYGYTF
>TRBJ2-2|TRBV5-1|TRBD2|NA
TGCGCCAGCAGCTTGGTTGGGCTAGCGGGAGTCTCGACCGGGGAGCTGTTTTTT
CASSLVGLAGVSTGELFF
>TRBJ2-7|TRBV6-1|NA|few
TGTGCCACCGCGCCCCGCTGGGACACACCCTACGAGCAGTACTTC
CATAPRWDTPYEQYF
>TRBJ2-3|TRBV27|TRBD2|NA
TGTGCCAGCAGTTCCGTACTAGCGGGTAGCACAGATACGCAGTATTTT
CASSSVLAGSTDTQYF
>TRBJ1-5|TRBV18|NA|NA
TGTGCCAGCTCACCCCGGACGGACATCGGGTATAGCAATCAGCCCCAGCATTTT
CASSPRTDIGYSNQPQHF
>TRBJ2-7|TRBV6-5|NA|NA
TGTGCCAGCAGTAACCCGGGCCGTAGCTCCTACGAGCAGTACTTC
CASSNPGRSSYEQYF
>TRBJ2-1|TRBV7-2|NA|NA
TGTGCCAGCAGCTTAGCCTATGAGCAGTTCTTC
CASSLAYEQFF
>TRBJ1-5|TRBV6-1|NA|NA
TGTGCCAGCAGTGAAATGGGAGGCAATCAGCCCCAGCATTTT
CASSEMGGNQPQHF
>TRBJ1-3|TRBV18|NA|NA
TGTGCCAGCTCACCAGCTGCCAGGGGCGCTGGAAACACCATATATTTT
CASSPAARGAGNTIYF
>TRBJ2-7|TRBV7-2|TRBD2|NA
TGTGCCAGCAGCTTCGTAGCGGGAGGGACCTACGAGCAGTACTTC
CASSFVAGGTYEQYF
>TRBJ2-2|TRBV9|TRBD2|NA
TGTGCCAGCAGCGTAGCGGCTAGCGGGAGGGCGGCTACCGGGGAGCTGTTTTTT
CASSVAASGRAATGELFF
>TRBJ2-1|TRBV9|TRBD2|NA
TGTGCCAGCGGAGAGCGGGACTACAATGAGCAGTTCTTC
CASGERDYNEQFF
>TRBJ1-3|TRBV6-6|NA|NA
TGTGCCAGCAGTTATTACCCAGGGAACGGGTACACCATATATTTT
CASSYYPGNGYTIYF
>TRBJ2-5|TRBV5-6|TRBD2|NA
TGTGCCAGCAGCCGAGGGACTAGCGGGATTGGGGAGACCCAGTACTTC
CASSRGTSGIGETQYF
>TRBJ2-2|TRBV9|TRBD2|NA
TGTGCCAGCGGGGCTAGCGGGAAACAGTTTGGGGGCGGGGAGCTGTTTTTT
CASGASGKQFGGGELFF
>TRBJ2-1|TRBV27|TRBD1|NA
TGTGCCAGCAGCTTGACAGGGCCATACAATGAGCAGTTCTTC
CASSLTGPYNEQFF
>TRBJ2-1|TRBV29-1|NA|NA
TGCAGCGTTGAAGACAGGGGAGGGGGTCTGAGTTTATGGAATGAGCAGTTCTTC
CSVEDRGGGLSLWNEQFF
>TRBJ1-1|TRBV5-4|NA|NA
TGTGCCAGCAGCTTGGGAGGGAGGACCACTGAAGCTTTCTTT
CASSLGGRTTEAFF
>TRBJ2-7|TRBV6-6|TRBD1|NA
TGTGCCAGTCACGGGGCAGGGGGCAGGGACGAGCAGTACTTC
CASHGAGGRDEQYF
>TRBJ2-5|TRBV5-8|NA|NA
TGTGCCAGCAGCCTAGGGCAGGGTAAGGGAGAGACCCAGTACTTC
CASSLGQGKGETQYF
>TRBJ2-2|TRBV4-1|NA|NA
TGCGCCAGCAGCGCCGTGGGCGGGGAGCTGTTTTTT
CASSAVGGELFF
>TRBJ2-7|TRBV11-3|NA|NA
TGTGCCAGCAGCTCCGTCGCTGGCGAGCAGTACTTC
CASSSVAGEQYF
>TRBJ1-2|TRBV12-5|TRBD1|once
TGTGCTAGTGGTTTGGGAGGGACAGGGTATGGCTACACCTTC
CASGLGGTGYGYTF
>TRBJ1-4|TRBV4-3|TRBD1|NA
TGCGCCAGCAGCCACGACAGGGGCCTTACTAATGAAAAACTGTTTTTT
CASSHDRGLTNEKLFF
>TRBJ1-3|TRBV19|NA|once
TGTGCCAGTAGACGGTCGGGTGGAAACACCATATATTTT
CASRRSGGNTIYF
>TRBJ1-3|TRBV30|NA|NA
TGTGCCTGGAGTGTATCTGGACTCTCTGGAAACACCATATATTTT
CAWSVSGLSGNTIYF
>TRBJ1-5|TRBV5-1|NA|NA
TGCGCCAGCAGCTGGGGGAGAGATAGCAATCAGCCCCAGCATTTT
CASSWGRDSNQPQHF
>TRBJ1-2|TRBV12-5|NA|NA
TGTGCTAGTGGTTTGGTAGTAGGGGGGCCAAACTATGGCTACACCTTC
CASGLVVGGPNYGYTF